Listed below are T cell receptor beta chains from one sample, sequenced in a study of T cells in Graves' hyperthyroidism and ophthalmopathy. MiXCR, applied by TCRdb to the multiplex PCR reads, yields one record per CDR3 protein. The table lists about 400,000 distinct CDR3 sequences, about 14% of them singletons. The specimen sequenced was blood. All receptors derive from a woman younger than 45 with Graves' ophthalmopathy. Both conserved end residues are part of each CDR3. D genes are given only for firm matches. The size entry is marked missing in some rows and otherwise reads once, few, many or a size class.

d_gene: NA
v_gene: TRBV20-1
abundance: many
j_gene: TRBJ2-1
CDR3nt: TGCAGTGCTACCGGAGCGAGACAGGTTAGGGGTGAGCAGTTCTTC
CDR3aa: CSATGARQVRGEQFF

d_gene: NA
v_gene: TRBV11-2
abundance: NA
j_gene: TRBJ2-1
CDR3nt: TGTGCCAGCAGCTTAGACGGACTAGTCCAGGGGGAGCAGTTCTTC
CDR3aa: CASSLDGLVQGEQFF

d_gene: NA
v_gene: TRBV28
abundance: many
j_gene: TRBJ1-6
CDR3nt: TGTGCCAGCAGTTTACCTACCGTTAATTCACCCCTCCACTTT
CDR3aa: CASSLPTVNSPLHF

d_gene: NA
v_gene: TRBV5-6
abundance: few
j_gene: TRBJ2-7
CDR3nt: TGTGCCAGCAGCATGGACTCGAACTACGAGCAGTACTTC
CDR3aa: CASSMDSNYEQYF

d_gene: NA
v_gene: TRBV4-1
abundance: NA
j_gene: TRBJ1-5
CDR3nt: TGCGCCAGCAGCCAAGAGTGGGGGGCGCAAGGCCAGCCCCAGCATTTT
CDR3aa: CASSQEWGAQGQPQHF

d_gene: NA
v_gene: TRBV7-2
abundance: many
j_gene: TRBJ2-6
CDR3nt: TGTGCCAGCAGCTTAGTCGGTGGGGGGTCTGGGGCCAACGTCCTGACTTTC
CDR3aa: CASSLVGGGSGANVLTF

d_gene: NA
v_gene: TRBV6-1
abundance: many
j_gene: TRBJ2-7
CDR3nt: TGTGCCAGCACTCCAGGGGACTACTCCTACGAGCAGTACTTC
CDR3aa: CASTPGDYSYEQYF

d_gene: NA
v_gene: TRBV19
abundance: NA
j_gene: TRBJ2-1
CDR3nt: TGTGCCAGTAGTCGATTACAGGGTTTATCCTACAATGAGCAGTTCTTC
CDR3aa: CASSRLQGLSYNEQFF

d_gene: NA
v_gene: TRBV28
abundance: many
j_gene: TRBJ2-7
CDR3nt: TGTGCCAGCAGCCTAACGAGCGAGCAGTACTTC
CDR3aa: CASSLTSEQYF

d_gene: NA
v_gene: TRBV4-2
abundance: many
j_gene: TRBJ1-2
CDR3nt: TGTGCCAGCAGCCAGGCGGGACAAGAGAACTATGGCTACACCTTC
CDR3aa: CASSQAGQENYGYTF

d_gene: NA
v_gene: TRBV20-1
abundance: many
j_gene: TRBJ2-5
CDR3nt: TGCAGTGCTAGTGACAGCGTCGAGACCCAGTACTTC
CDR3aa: CSASDSVETQYF

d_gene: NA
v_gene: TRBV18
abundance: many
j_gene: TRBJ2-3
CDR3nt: TGTGCCAGCTCACCACCGGGGGGACTCACAGATACGCAGTATTTT
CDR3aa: CASSPPGGLTDTQYF

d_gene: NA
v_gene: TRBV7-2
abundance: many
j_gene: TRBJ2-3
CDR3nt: TGTGCCAGCAGCCCAGACGGAGGGGGGAGCACAGATACGCAGTATTTT
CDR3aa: CASSPDGGGSTDTQYF

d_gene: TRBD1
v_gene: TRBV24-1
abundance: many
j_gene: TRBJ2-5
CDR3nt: TGTGCCACCAGTGATTCGCAGGGGGCTTGGGAGACCCAGTACTTC
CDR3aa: CATSDSQGAWETQYF

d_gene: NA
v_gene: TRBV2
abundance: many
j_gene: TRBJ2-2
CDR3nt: TGTGCCAGCCAGGCCGGACAGCTGAACACCGGGGAGCTGTTTTTT
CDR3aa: CASQAGQLNTGELFF

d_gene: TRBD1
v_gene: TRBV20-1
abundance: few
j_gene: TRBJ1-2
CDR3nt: TGCAGTGCGCCGACAGGGATTGATGGCTACACCTTC
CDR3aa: CSAPTGIDGYTF

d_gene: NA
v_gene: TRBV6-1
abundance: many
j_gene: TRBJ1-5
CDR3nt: TGTGCCAGCAGTGAAGTCCAGGGTAGCAATCAGCCCCAGCATTTT
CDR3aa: CASSEVQGSNQPQHF

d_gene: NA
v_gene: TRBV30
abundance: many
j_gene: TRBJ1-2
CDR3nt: TGTGCCTGGAGTCGCAGACAGGACGTTCATGGCTACACCTTC
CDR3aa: CAWSRRQDVHGYTF

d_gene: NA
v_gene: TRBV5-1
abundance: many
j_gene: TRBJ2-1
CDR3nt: TGCGCCAGCAGCCCGGGACTGCGGTACAATGAGCAGTTCTTC
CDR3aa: CASSPGLRYNEQFF

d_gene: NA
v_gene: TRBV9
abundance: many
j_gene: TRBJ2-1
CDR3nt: TGTGCCAGCAGCGCCCAGTTGTGGGAAGGCGATGAGCAGTTCTTC
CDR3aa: CASSAQLWEGDEQFF

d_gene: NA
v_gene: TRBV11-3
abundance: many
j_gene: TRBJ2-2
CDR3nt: TGTGCCTGGACTAACCACGGAAAAAAACGGAACACCGGGGAGCTGTTTTTT
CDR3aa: CAWTNHGKKRNTGELFF

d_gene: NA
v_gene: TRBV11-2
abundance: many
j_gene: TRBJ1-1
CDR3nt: TGTGCCAGCAGCTTAGCGGTTAGGAATGAAGCTTTCTTT
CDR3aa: CASSLAVRNEAFF

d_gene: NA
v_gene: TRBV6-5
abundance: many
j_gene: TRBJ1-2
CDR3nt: TGTGCCAGCAGTTACCAGGACAATTATGGCTACACCTTC
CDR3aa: CASSYQDNYGYTF

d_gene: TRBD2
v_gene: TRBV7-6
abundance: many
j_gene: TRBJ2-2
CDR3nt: TGTGCCAGCAGCTTCGAGACAGGGTTACGACTAGCGGGGACCGGGGAGCTGTTTTTT
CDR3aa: CASSFETGLRLAGTGELFF

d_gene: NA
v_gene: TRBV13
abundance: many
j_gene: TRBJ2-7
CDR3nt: TGTGCCAGCAGCCAAGAGTGGGTCCACGAGCAGTACTTC
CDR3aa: CASSQEWVHEQYF

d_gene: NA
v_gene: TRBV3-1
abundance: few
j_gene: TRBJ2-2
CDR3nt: TGTGCCAGCAGCCCGGACACGGGGGTTGGATGGACCGGGGAGCTGTTTTTT
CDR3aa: CASSPDTGVGWTGELFF

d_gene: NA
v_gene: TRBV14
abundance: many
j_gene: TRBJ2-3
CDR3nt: TGTGCCAGCAGCCAACGAGGCACAGATACGCAGTATTTT
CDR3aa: CASSQRGTDTQYF

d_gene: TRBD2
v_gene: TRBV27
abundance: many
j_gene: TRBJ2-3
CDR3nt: TGTGCCAGCAGTTTGGGGAGCGGGGGCCCAGATACGCAGTATTTT
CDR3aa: CASSLGSGGPDTQYF

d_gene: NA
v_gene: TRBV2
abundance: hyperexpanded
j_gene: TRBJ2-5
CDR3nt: TGTGCCAGCAGTGAAGAGCCTATGGACGGGCCCCAAGAGACCCAGTACTTC
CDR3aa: CASSEEPMDGPQETQYF

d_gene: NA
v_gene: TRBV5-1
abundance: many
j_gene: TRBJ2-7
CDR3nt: TGCGCCAGCAGGGATACAGGGAACCGCTACGAGCAGTACTTC
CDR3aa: CASRDTGNRYEQYF

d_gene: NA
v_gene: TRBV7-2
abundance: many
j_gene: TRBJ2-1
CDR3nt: TGTGCCAGCAGCCACCCACCACCCTACAATGAGCAGTTCTTC
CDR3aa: CASSHPPPYNEQFF

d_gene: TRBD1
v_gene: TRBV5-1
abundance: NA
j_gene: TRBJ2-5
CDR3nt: TGCGCCAGCAGCGGGAACAGGGGAATCAAGGAGACCCAGTACTTC
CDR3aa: CASSGNRGIKETQYF

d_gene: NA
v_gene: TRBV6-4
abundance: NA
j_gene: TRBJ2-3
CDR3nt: TGTGCCAGCAGTGACCGGAGGGGAGATACGCAGTATTTT
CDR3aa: CASSDRRGDTQYF

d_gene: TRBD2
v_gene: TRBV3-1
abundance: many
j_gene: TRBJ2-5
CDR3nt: TGTGCCAGCATCACGACTAGCGGCGATAAGACCCAGTACTTC
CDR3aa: CASITTSGDKTQYF

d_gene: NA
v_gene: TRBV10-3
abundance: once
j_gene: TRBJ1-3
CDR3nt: TGTGCCATCAGTGAAAGTCGGGGGCTTAGCTCTGGAAACACCATATATTTT
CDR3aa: CAISESRGLSSGNTIYF

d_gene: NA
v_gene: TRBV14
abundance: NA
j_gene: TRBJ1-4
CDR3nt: TGTGCCAGCAGCGTAGGGATTACTAATGAAAAACTGTTTTTT
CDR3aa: CASSVGITNEKLFF

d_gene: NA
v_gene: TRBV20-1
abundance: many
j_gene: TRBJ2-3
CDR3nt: TGCAGTCCTCTCCCCGGGACTCAAGATACGCAGTATTTT
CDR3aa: CSPLPGTQDTQYF

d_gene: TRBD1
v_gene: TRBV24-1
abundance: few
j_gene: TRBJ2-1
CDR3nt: TGTGCCACCAGTGATCCACAGGGGCCGATCTACAATGAGCAGTTCTTC
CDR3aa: CATSDPQGPIYNEQFF

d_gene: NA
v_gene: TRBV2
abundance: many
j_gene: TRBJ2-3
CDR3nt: TGTGCCAGCAGTGAGGAAGTACCAAGCGCCGATACGCAGTATTTT
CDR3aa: CASSEEVPSADTQYF

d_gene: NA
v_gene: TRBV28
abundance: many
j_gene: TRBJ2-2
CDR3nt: TGTGCCAGCGCCGAAGAGGCCGGGGAGCTGTTTTTT
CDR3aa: CASAEEAGELFF

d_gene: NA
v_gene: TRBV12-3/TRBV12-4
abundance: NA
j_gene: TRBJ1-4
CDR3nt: TGTGCCAGCAGTTGGACAGATAATAATGAAAAACTGTTTTTT
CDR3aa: CASSWTDNNEKLFF

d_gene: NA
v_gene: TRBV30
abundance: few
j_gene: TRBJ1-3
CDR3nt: TGTGCCTGGAGTCCCTGGGGGGGTTCTGGAAACACCATATATTTT
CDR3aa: CAWSPWGGSGNTIYF

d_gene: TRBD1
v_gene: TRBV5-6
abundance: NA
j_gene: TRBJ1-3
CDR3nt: TGTGCCAGCAGCCCTCAGACAGGGGGAAATGGAAACACCATATATTTT
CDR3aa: CASSPQTGGNGNTIYF

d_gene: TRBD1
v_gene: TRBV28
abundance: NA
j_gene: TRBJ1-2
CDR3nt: TGTGCCAGCGTGACCGGGACAGGGCTCTATGGCTACACCTTC
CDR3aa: CASVTGTGLYGYTF

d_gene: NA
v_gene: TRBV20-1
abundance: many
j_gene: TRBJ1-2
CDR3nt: TGCAGTGCCCCGTCCAGGGGAGGCTATGGCTACACCTTC
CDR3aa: CSAPSRGGYGYTF

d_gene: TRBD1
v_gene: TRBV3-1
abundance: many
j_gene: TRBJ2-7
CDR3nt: TGTGCCAGCAGCCCTGGGACAGGGAGCGAGCAGTACTTC
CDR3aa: CASSPGTGSEQYF

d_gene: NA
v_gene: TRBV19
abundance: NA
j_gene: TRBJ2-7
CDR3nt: TGTGCCAGTAGTATAGGGTTCTCCTACGAGCAGTACTTC
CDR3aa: CASSIGFSYEQYF

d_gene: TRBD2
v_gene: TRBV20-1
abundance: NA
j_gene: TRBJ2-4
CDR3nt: TGCAGTGCTAGATCGCTAGCGGGGGACAAAAACATTCAGTACTTC
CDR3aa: CSARSLAGDKNIQYF

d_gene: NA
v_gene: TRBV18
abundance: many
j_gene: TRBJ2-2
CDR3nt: TGTGCCAGCTCACCAGAGAGGTACACCGGGGAGCTGTTTTTT
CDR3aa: CASSPERYTGELFF

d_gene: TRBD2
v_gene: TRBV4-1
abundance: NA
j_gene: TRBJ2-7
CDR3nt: TGCGCCAGCAGCCCCCGGGAGGGGCCGGCCTACGAGCAGTACTTC
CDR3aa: CASSPREGPAYEQYF

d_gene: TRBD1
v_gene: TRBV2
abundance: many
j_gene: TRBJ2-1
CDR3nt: TGTGCCAGAAGGGACAGCCGGAGCGGTGAGCAGTTCTTC
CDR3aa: CARRDSRSGEQFF

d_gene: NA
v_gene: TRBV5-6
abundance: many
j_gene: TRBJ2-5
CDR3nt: TGTGCCAGCAGCTTGGGGTTTGGGACAAAAGAGACCCAGTACTTC
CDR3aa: CASSLGFGTKETQYF

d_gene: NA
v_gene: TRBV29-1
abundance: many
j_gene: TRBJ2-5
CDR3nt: TGCAGCGCTGAACTCGGGGTTAAGGAGACCCAGTACTTC
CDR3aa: CSAELGVKETQYF

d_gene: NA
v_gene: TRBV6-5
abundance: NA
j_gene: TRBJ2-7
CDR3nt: TGTGCCAGCAGTTCAGGGTCCGGAGGTTACGAGCAGTACTTC
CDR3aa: CASSSGSGGYEQYF

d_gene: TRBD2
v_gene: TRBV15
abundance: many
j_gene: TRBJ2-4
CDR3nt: TGTGCCACCAGCTTAAGACTAGCGGGGAGCAAAAACATTCAGTACTTC
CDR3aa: CATSLRLAGSKNIQYF

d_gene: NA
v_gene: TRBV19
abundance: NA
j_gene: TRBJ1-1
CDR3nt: TGTGCCAGTATTGTGGGTCGAGGGCCCTTTGAAGCTTTCTTT
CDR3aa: CASIVGRGPFEAFF

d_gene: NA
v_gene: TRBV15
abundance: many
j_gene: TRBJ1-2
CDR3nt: TGTGCCACCAGCATGGCCGCGGAGGATGGCTATGGCTACACCTTC
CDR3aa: CATSMAAEDGYGYTF